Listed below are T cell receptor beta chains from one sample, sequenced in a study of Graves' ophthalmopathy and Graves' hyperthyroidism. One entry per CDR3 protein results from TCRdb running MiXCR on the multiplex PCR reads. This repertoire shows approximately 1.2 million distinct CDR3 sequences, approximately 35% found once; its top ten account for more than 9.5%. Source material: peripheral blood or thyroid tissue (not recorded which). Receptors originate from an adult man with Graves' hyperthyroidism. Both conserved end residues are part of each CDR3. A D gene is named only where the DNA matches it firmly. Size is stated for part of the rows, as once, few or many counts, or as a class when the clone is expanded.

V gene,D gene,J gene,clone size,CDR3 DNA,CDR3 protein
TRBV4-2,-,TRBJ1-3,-,TGTGCCAGCAGCCAAGATTCTAACACCATATATTTT,CASSQDSNTIYF
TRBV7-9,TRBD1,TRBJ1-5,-,TGTGCCAGCAGGTCTGGGACAGGGGGCTACCAGCCCCAGCATTTT,CASRSGTGGYQPQHF
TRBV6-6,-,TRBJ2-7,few,TGTGCCAGCAGTTACTCGATTGGTTCAGAGCAGTACTTC,CASSYSIGSEQYF
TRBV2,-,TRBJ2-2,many,TGTGCCAGCAGTGCCTGGGGGGGGGAGCTGTTTTTT,CASSAWGGELFF
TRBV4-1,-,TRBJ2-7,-,TGCGCCAGCAGCCAAGCGATGTATAGCTCCTACGAGCAGTACTTC,CASSQAMYSSYEQYF
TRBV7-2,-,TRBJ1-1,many,TGTGCCAGCAGCTTCGCGGGGGGCATGAACACTGAAGCTTTCTTT,CASSFAGGMNTEAFF
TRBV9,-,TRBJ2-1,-,TGTGCCAGCAGCGCTGCAGGCGGTGAGCAGTTCTTC,CASSAAGGEQFF
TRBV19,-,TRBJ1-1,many,TGTGCCAGTAGTAGGGGAAGAAGGGCTTTCTTT,CASSRGRRAFF
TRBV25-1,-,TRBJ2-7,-,TGTGCCAGCAGTGAATTCCCGGGGCGGGAGCAGTACTTC,CASSEFPGREQYF
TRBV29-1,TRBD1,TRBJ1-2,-,TGCAGCGTTGTTGCCGGGACAGGGGGCTATGGCTACACCTTC,CSVVAGTGGYGYTF
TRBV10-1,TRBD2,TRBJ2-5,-,TGCGCCAGCAGTGAGTCGATTGCGGGAGTAGAGACCCAGTACTTC,CASSESIAGVETQYF
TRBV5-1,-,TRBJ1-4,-,TGCGCCAGCTCCGTCCCGGGCAGGGAAACTAATGAAAAACTGTTTTTT,CASSVPGRETNEKLFF
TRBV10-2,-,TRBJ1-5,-,TGTGCCAGCAGTTACTCGATCGGGGGCGTGAGCAATCAGCCCCAGCATTTT,CASSYSIGGVSNQPQHF
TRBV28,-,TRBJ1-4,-,TGTGCCAGCAGTTTATTTAGATTGGAAAAACTGTTTTTT,CASSLFRLEKLFF
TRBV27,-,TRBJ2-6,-,TGTGCCAGCAGTCTGGGGGTTGCTGGGGCCAACGTCCTGACTTTC,CASSLGVAGANVLTF
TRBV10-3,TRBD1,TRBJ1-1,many,TGTGCCATCAGCATACAGGGGATCAACACTGAAGCTTTCTTT,CAISIQGINTEAFF
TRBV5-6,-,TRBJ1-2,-,TGTGCCAGCAGCTTAGGCAGAACGAGCTATGGCTACACCTTC,CASSLGRTSYGYTF
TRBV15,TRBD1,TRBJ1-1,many,TGTGCCACCAGCGCACACAGGGGGCCAGCTGAAGCTTTCTTT,CATSAHRGPAEAFF
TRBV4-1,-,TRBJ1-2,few,TGCGCCAGCAGCTCCCGACAGACCGCTAACTATGGCTACACCTTC,CASSSRQTANYGYTF
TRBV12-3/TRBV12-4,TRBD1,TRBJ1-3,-,TGTGCCAGCAGTGATCAGGGGGCTCTGGGAAACACCATATATTTT,CASSDQGALGNTIYF
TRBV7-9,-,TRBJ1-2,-,TGTGCCAGCAGCTTAAGGCCATATGGCTACACCTTC,CASSLRPYGYTF
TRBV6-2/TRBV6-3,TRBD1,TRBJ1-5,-,TGTGCCAGCAGTTCGCCTTCCGGGACAGGGAAGCAGCCCCAGCATTTT,CASSSPSGTGKQPQHF
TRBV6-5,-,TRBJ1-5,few,TGTGCCAGCAGTTACTCCGGGATACAGCAGCCCCAGCATTTT,CASSYSGIQQPQHF
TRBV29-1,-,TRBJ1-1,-,TGCAGCCCTGGGGGGGACGGTGGGAGGGACACTGAAGCTTTCTTT,CSPGGDGGRDTEAFF
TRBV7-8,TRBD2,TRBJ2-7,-,TGTGCCAGCAGCTTAGTCGCTGGCTTTAAGACGGGAACCGGGGAGGGGCGCTACGAGCAGTACTTC,CASSLVAGFKTGTGEGRYEQYF
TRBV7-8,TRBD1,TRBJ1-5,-,TGTGCCAGCAGGTCGACAGGGAGTCAGCCCCAGCATTTT,CASRSTGSQPQHF